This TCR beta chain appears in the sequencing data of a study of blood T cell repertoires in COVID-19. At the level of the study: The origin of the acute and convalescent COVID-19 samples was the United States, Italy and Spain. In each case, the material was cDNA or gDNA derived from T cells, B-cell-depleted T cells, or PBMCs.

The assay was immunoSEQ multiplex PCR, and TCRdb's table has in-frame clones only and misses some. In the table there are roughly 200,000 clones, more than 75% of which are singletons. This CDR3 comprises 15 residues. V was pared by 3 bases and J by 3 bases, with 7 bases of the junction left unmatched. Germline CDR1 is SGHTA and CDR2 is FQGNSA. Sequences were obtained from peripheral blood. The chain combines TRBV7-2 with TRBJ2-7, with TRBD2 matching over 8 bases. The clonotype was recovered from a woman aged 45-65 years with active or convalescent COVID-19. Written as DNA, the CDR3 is TGTGCCAGCAGCTTGGAGCGGGGGTTGAACTACGAGCAGTACTTC. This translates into CASSLERGLNYEQYF.